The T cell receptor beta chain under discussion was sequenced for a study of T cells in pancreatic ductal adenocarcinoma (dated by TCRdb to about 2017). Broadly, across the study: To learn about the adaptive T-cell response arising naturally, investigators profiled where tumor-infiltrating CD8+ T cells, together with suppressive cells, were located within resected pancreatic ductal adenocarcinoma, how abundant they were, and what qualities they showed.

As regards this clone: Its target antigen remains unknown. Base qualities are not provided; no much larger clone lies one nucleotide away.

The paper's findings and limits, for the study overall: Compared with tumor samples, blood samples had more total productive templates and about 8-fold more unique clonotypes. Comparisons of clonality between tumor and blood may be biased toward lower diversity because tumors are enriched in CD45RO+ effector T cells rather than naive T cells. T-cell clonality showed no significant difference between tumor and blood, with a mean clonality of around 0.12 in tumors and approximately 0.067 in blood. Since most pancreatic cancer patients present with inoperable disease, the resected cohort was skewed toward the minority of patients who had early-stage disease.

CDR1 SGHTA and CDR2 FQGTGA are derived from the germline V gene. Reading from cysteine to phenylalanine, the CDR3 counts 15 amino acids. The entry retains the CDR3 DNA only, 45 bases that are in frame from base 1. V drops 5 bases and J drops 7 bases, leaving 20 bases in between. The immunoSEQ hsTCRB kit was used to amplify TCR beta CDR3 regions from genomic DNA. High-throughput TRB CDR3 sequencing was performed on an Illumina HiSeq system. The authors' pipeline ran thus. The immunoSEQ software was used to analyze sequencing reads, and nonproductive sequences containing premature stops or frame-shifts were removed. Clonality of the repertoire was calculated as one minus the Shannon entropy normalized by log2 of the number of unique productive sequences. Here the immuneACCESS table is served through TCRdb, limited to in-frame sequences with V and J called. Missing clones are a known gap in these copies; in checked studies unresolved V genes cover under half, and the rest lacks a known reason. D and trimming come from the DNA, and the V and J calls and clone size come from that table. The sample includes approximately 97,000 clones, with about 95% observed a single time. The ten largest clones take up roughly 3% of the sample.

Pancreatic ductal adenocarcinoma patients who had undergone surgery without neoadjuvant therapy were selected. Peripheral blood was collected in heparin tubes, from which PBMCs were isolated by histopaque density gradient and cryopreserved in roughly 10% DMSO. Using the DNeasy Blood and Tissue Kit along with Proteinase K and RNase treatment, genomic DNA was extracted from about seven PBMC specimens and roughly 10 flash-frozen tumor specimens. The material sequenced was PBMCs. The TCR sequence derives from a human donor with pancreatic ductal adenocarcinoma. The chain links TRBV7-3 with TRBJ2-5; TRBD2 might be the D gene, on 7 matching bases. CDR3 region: CASSLRGAGVGTQYF. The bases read TGTGCCAGCAGCCTCCGGGGGGCAGGGGTTGGGACCCAGTACTTC.